The source of this T cell receptor beta chain is a study of shared clonotypes between healthy human individuals. This CDR3 is built from 15 residues. The V end lost 5 bases, the J end lost 2 bases, and 14 bases lay between the germline ends. Germline V gives CDR1 LNHDA, CDR2 SQIVND (reference sequence). TCRdb's table, derived via immunoSEQ multiplex PCR, lists solely in-frame clones and lacks some. The sample has 330,000 or so clones; less than 85% are singletons. Sample: memory CD4+ T cells sorted from blood. The subset: CD45RA-negative fraction. The J gene is TRBJ2-3, the V gene TRBV19, with D hard to call. The sequence derives from a man in his thirties or forties in good health. DNA for the CDR3: TGTGCCAGTAGTGTCTCTCCCAAGACCACAGATACGCAGTATTTT. This gives the protein CASSVSPKTTDTQYF.